This T cell receptor beta chain was found in a study of T cell responses to AZD1222 COVID-19 vaccine. Study-wide findings and caveats: None of the repertoires were sampled until the peak T cell response had passed. Donors skewed white British and female; clonal diversity was possibly underestimated.

Libraries were prepared by immunoSEQ multiplex PCR; TCRdb keeps only in-frame clonotypes and omits some of them. The sample holds 100,000 to 150,000 clones; around 90% are singletons and the top ten take approximately 6.8%. The germline V and J ends were trimmed by 5 bases and 10 bases, with 9 bases remaining between them. The CDR3 loop spans 11 amino acids. Germline V gives CDR1 MNHEY, CDR2 SVGEGT. As for this clone: Antigen unknown.

The sequence was collected from an adult in good health. This chain uses TRBV6-2 or TRBV6-3 with TRBJ2-1, with D maybe TRBD2 (5 bases). This specimen consisted of peripheral blood, obtained on day 0 of AZD1222 vaccination. The CDR3 protein is CASSLSGEQFF. The CDR3 bases are TGTGCCAGCAGTCTTTCGGGGGAGCAGTTCTTC.